The rows below give T cell receptor beta chains drawn from one sample of a study of cytomegalovirus exposure and HLA in healthy donors. Produced via immunoSEQ multiplex PCR; TCRdb's table is partial and in-frame only. The sample records around 180,000 clones, approximately 78% being singletons. The sample taken for sequencing was PBMCs. Receptor source: a woman aged 45-59 years in good health and CMV-seropositive. The CDR3 runs from the conserved cysteine through the conserved F or W. Each record gives: clone size, J gene, D gene, V gene, CDR3 DNA, CDR3 protein. A D gene is named only where the DNA matches it firmly. Clone sizes are given selectively: once, few, many, or a class where the clone is expanded.

clone_size: .; j_call: TRBJ1-1; d_call: .; v_call: TRBV27; cdr3_nt: TGTGCCAGCAGTTTAGGGCAGAACACTGAAGCTTTCTTT; cdr3_aa: CASSLGQNTEAFF
clone_size: .; j_call: TRBJ1-2; d_call: TRBD1; v_call: TRBV9; cdr3_nt: TGTGCCAGCAGCCCAGGGGAGACAGGGTTCTATGGCTACACCTTC; cdr3_aa: CASSPGETGFYGYTF
clone_size: once; j_call: TRBJ1-4; d_call: TRBD1; v_call: TRBV5-4; cdr3_nt: TGTGCCAGCAGCCTGGACAGGGCAACTAATGAAAAACTGTTTTTT; cdr3_aa: CASSLDRATNEKLFF
clone_size: .; j_call: TRBJ2-2; d_call: .; v_call: TRBV6-6; cdr3_nt: TGTGCCAGCAGTTACTCAGTACAGGGAAACACCGGGGAGCTGTTTTTT; cdr3_aa: CASSYSVQGNTGELFF
clone_size: .; j_call: TRBJ2-2; d_call: TRBD1; v_call: TRBV9; cdr3_nt: TGTGCCAGCAGCCAAGACAGGGTGGGAACCGGGGAGCTGTTTTTT; cdr3_aa: CASSQDRVGTGELFF
clone_size: once; j_call: TRBJ1-1; d_call: .; v_call: TRBV6-5; cdr3_nt: TGTGCCAGCAGTTCCCTATTGGGGGAGGGCACTGAAGCTTTCTTT; cdr3_aa: CASSSLLGEGTEAFF
clone_size: .; j_call: TRBJ2-1; d_call: .; v_call: TRBV7-2; cdr3_nt: TGTGCCAGCAGCCTATCGCCCCTGTACAATGAGCAGTTCTTC; cdr3_aa: CASSLSPLYNEQFF
clone_size: .; j_call: TRBJ1-3; d_call: .; v_call: TRBV5-1; cdr3_nt: TGCGCCAGCAGCTTGGTTGGCGGGAACTCTGGAAACACCATATATTTT; cdr3_aa: CASSLVGGNSGNTIYF
clone_size: .; j_call: TRBJ2-7; d_call: TRBD2; v_call: TRBV7-3; cdr3_nt: TGTGCCAGCAGCTTAATTGCGGGAGGCGAGCAGTACTTC; cdr3_aa: CASSLIAGGEQYF
clone_size: .; j_call: TRBJ1-2; d_call: .; v_call: TRBV27; cdr3_nt: TGTGCCAGCAGTTATTCCGCGGGGTTCTATGGCTACACCTTC; cdr3_aa: CASSYSAGFYGYTF
clone_size: .; j_call: TRBJ1-2; d_call: TRBD1; v_call: TRBV7-9; cdr3_nt: TGTGCCAGATACAGGGGGCCCTATGGCTACACCTTC; cdr3_aa: CARYRGPYGYTF
clone_size: .; j_call: TRBJ1-5; d_call: .; v_call: TRBV9; cdr3_nt: TGTGCCAGCAGCGTTGGACAGTCGAGCAATCAGCCCCAGCATTTT; cdr3_aa: CASSVGQSSNQPQHF
clone_size: .; j_call: TRBJ2-5; d_call: .; v_call: TRBV27; cdr3_nt: TGTGCCAGCAGTAAGACTAGGACACGTCCGGAGACCCAGTACTTC; cdr3_aa: CASSKTRTRPETQYF
clone_size: .; j_call: TRBJ1-1; d_call: TRBD1; v_call: TRBV5-1; cdr3_nt: TGCGCCAGCAGTCTCCTACAGGGGGATACTGAAGCTTTCTTT; cdr3_aa: CASSLLQGDTEAFF
clone_size: few; j_call: TRBJ2-7; d_call: TRBD1; v_call: TRBV6-1; cdr3_nt: TGTGCCAGCAACAGGGGGCTGGAATACGAGCAGTACTTC; cdr3_aa: CASNRGLEYEQYF
clone_size: .; j_call: TRBJ2-2; d_call: .; v_call: TRBV30; cdr3_nt: TGTGCCTGGAGTCGACAGGCGAACGGGGAGCTGTTTTTT; cdr3_aa: CAWSRQANGELFF
clone_size: .; j_call: TRBJ2-5; d_call: .; v_call: TRBV19; cdr3_nt: TGTGCCAGTAGGGCCCGGTCAGGGGAGACCCAGTACTTC; cdr3_aa: CASRARSGETQYF
clone_size: .; j_call: TRBJ1-2; d_call: .; v_call: TRBV7-9; cdr3_nt: TGTGCCAGCAGCTCGCTCCTCAACCAGGACAACTACAAAGACTACACCTTC; cdr3_aa: CASSSLLNQDNYKDYTF
clone_size: .; j_call: TRBJ2-7; d_call: TRBD2; v_call: TRBV11-2; cdr3_nt: TGTGCCAGCAGCTCCAATCCTAGCGGGGGGGCGGGTGAGCAGTACTTC; cdr3_aa: CASSSNPSGGAGEQYF
clone_size: .; j_call: TRBJ2-1; d_call: TRBD1; v_call: TRBV5-5; cdr3_nt: TGTGCCAGCAGCTTGTTTACAGGGGGCAATGAGCAGTTCTTC; cdr3_aa: CASSLFTGGNEQFF
clone_size: .; j_call: TRBJ1-2; d_call: .; v_call: TRBV21-1; cdr3_nt: TGTGCCAGCAGCAAGCTCCAGGGCTACACCTTC; cdr3_aa: CASSKLQGYTF
clone_size: .; j_call: TRBJ2-3; d_call: TRBD2; v_call: TRBV7-9; cdr3_nt: TGTGCTATCGGGGGGAGCACAGATACGCAGTATTTT; cdr3_aa: CAIGGSTDTQYF
clone_size: .; j_call: TRBJ2-1; d_call: TRBD2; v_call: TRBV5-1; cdr3_nt: TGCGCCAGCAGCCCGGGACTAGAAGGTGAGCAGTTCTTC; cdr3_aa: CASSPGLEGEQFF
clone_size: .; j_call: TRBJ1-6; d_call: .; v_call: TRBV11-1; cdr3_nt: TGTGCCAGCAGCTTAGACCAGGAGGTTTCACCCCTCCACTTT; cdr3_aa: CASSLDQEVSPLHF
clone_size: .; j_call: TRBJ2-4; d_call: TRBD2; v_call: TRBV29-1; cdr3_nt: TGCAGCGTGGTAGCGGGGACTGCCAAAAACATTCAGTACTTC; cdr3_aa: CSVVAGTAKNIQYF
clone_size: once; j_call: TRBJ1-4; d_call: TRBD1; v_call: TRBV10-3; cdr3_nt: TGTGCCACCAACAGAGGGGGCGGGGATGAAAAACTGTTTTTT; cdr3_aa: CATNRGGGDEKLFF
clone_size: .; j_call: TRBJ2-5; d_call: TRBD2; v_call: TRBV29-1; cdr3_nt: TGCAGCGTCCACGGGGGGAACATGGAGACCCAGTACTTC; cdr3_aa: CSVHGGNMETQYF
clone_size: .; j_call: TRBJ2-7; d_call: .; v_call: TRBV12-5; cdr3_nt: TGTGCTAGTGGTTCGACCTCGACAGAGAGCTCCTACGAGCAGTACTTC; cdr3_aa: CASGSTSTESSYEQYF
clone_size: .; j_call: TRBJ2-3; d_call: TRBD1; v_call: TRBV19; cdr3_nt: TGTGCCAGTAGTATGGGAAGGGGGCGAGGGAATACGCAGTATTTT; cdr3_aa: CASSMGRGRGNTQYF